A selection of T cell receptor beta chains follows, all from one sample in a study of cytomegalovirus exposure and HLA in healthy donors. The assay was immunoSEQ multiplex PCR, and TCRdb's table has in-frame clones only and misses some. The sample yields fewer than 300,000 clones, around 87% seen once. The sequencing sample was made of PBMCs. Receptors originate from a woman in her late teens or twenties in good health and CMV-seronegative. Both conserved end residues are trimmed from each CDR3. Each record gives: D gene, V gene, clone size, J gene, CDR3 protein. A D gene is named only where the DNA matches it firmly. Clone size is not always given. Where it is, it says once, few, many or a class for expanded clones.

>NA|TRBV2|NA|TRBJ2-2
ASSVGQSRSGELF
>NA|TRBV9|NA|TRBJ2-3
ASSVVGATTDTQY
>NA|TRBV7-9|once|TRBJ2-7
ASSLNGGPLDEQY
>TRBD2|TRBV7-6|NA|TRBJ2-7
ASSLLAGGGEQY
>TRBD2|TRBV9|NA|TRBJ2-1
ASSGREAGMWGVWEQF
>TRBD1|TRBV15|once|TRBJ2-5
ATSVRGTGGGETQY
>TRBD2|TRBV6-4|few|TRBJ2-1
ASSGKAGGPDEQF
>NA|TRBV27|NA|TRBJ1-5
ASSPGGNTNQPQH
>TRBD1|TRBV9|NA|TRBJ1-3
ASSVSTGTAPGNTIY
>TRBD2|TRBV5-4|NA|TRBJ2-1
ASSSTSGTYNEQF
>TRBD1|TRBV6-5|few|TRBJ1-2
ASSYGSGGAPGGYT
>TRBD1|TRBV2|NA|TRBJ1-5
ASSETTGTDIPNQPQH
>TRBD1|TRBV10-2|NA|TRBJ2-5
ASSNRQGARETQY
>TRBD2|TRBV7-3|NA|TRBJ2-1
ASSLAGTSGSYEQF
>TRBD1|TRBV2|NA|TRBJ2-5
ASSPGQWGETQY
>TRBD1|TRBV15|NA|TRBJ1-5
ATSRRPGQGARGNQPQH
>TRBD2|TRBV9|NA|TRBJ2-1
ASSVGLGDNEQF
>NA|TRBV9|NA|TRBJ2-2
ASSVESITGELF
>NA|TRBV5-1|few|TRBJ2-7
ASSPHQGNEQY
>TRBD1|TRBV29-1|NA|TRBJ1-2
SAGQGADYGYT
>TRBD1|TRBV15|few|TRBJ1-6
ATSRDGQESSPLH
>NA|TRBV10-1|once|TRBJ2-1
ASSELRGRQF
>NA|TRBV4-1|NA|TRBJ2-7
ASSQVTGPYEQY
>NA|TRBV6-4|once|TRBJ2-5
ASLLGQQETQY
>NA|TRBV6-1|once|TRBJ2-1
ASSGFTGYEQF
>NA|TRBV27|NA|TRBJ2-3
ASSLRGDTQY
>NA|TRBV2|NA|TRBJ2-7
ASSVGVYEQY
>NA|TRBV2|few|TRBJ1-5
ASRVDQGPQH
>TRBD2|TRBV30|once|TRBJ2-3
AWSDPWTSGRVSTDTQY
>TRBD2|TRBV14|NA|TRBJ2-1
ASSQVTGGEQF
>NA|TRBV28|NA|TRBJ1-6
ASRAEVQNSPLH
>NA|TRBV9|NA|TRBJ2-7
ASSVDGASYEQY
>NA|TRBV19|NA|TRBJ2-5
ASSIAIQGGMTQY
>NA|TRBV5-1|NA|TRBJ1-1
ASSLAGGVLMNTEAF
>TRBD2|TRBV6-1|NA|TRBJ2-2
ASGGSGLAGNTGELF
>TRBD2|TRBV7-8|NA|TRBJ2-1
ASSLEASGSHNEQF
>TRBD2|TRBV5-1|NA|TRBJ2-1
ASSLVGTSGIYNEQF
>NA|TRBV11-2|few|TRBJ2-1
ASSVSSEHYNEQF
>NA|TRBV7-9|NA|TRBJ2-7
ASSLVDLGQRRYEQY
>TRBD1|TRBV5-6|few|TRBJ1-4
ASSLSPPGTGGEKLF
>TRBD2|TRBV4-3|NA|TRBJ2-7
ASSQGAAGGLYEQY